This TCR beta chain was captured in a study of beta chain features in type 1 diabetes. Investigators reverse transcribed all isolated RNA, so they sequenced expressed TCRB transcripts. TCRdb keeps only in-frame clones here, not all; method: immunoSEQ multiplex PCR. Of hundreds of thousands of clones in the sample, roughly 12% are singletons; the top ten hold less than 0.025%. Heparinised blood was drawn once per donor, averaging around 120 mL. There are a few counts of this clone. Its antigen is as yet unknown. Findings of the study overall: Shortening that was moderate but significant affected the TCRB CDR3s of Type 1 diabetes patients in all four CD4+ subsets.

The germline V gene has CDR1 GTSNPN and CDR2 SVGIG (reference sequence). CDR3 length: 15 amino acids. With 1 base clipped from V and 5 bases from J, the junction kept 10 bases outside the gene matches. The sequence came from a man aged 18 to 35 with type 1 diabetes. Source material: naive CD4+ T cells from blood. The chain recombines TRBV30 with TRBJ1-1, with TRBD1 identical over 7 bases. The DNA of the CDR3 is TGTGCCTGGAGTGCCCTGACAGGGCTCGGGACTGAAGCTTTCTTT. Translation gives CAWSALTGLGTEAFF.